This TCR beta chain was observed in a study of cytomegalovirus exposure and HLA in healthy donors. The study, taken as a whole, reports: The authors later found HLA-associated TCR beta chains more clonally expanded than equally common others. Altogether, 150 or so TCR beta chains were recorded as cytomegalovirus-associated.

Germline CDR1 LGHNT, CDR2 FRNRAP. This CDR3 is 16 amino acids long. With 4 bases clipped from V and 3 bases from J, the junction kept 8 bases outside the gene matches. As to this clone: Its antigen is currently unknown.

The PCR employed 60 Vbeta primers together with 13 Jbeta primers. The table came from immunoSEQ multiplex PCR; TCRdb's copy has only in-frame clones and leaves some out. The repertoire has 150,000 to 200,000 clones, roughly 83% of them found once; the top ten carry more than 1.5%. Donors sampled were nominally healthy, though unrecorded immune exposures were likely. The rearrangement joins TRBV12-5 to TRBJ2-2; 7 bases are shared with TRBD1. The sequenced sample consisted of PBMCs. The sequence derives from a woman aged 45 to 65 in good health and CMV-seronegative. CDR3 nucleotides: TGTGCTAGTGGTTACGAACCGGGACAGTACACCGGGGAGCTGTTTTTT. It codes for CASGYEPGQYTGELFF.